These 5 T cell receptor beta chains came from one sample sequenced in a study of a mutant IDH1 vaccine in newly diagnosed glioma. Only in-frame clones appear in the TCRdb table, and some are missing; sequencing was by immunoSEQ multiplex PCR. The table lists around 92,000 clones, under 90% of them singletons. Time point defined: baseline, week 1 (first vaccination visit). Documented treatment: pre-vaccination baseline after standard-of-care therapy. Specimen: PBMCs, collected from a glioma patient treated with radiotherapy, temozolomide or both. The receptors come from a woman aged 50 to 60 with glioma.

The J gene is TRBJ2-7, the V gene TRBV27, with 8 bases aligning to TRBD1. The CDR3 length is 14 residues. Germline CDR1 is MNHEY and CDR2 is SMNVEV (reference sequence). V lost 8 bases, J lost 4 bases, and 10 bases stayed unmatched. The CDR3 spells CASGRPGQDYEQYF. CDR3 DNA sequence: TGTGCCAGCGGGAGACCGGGACAGGATTACGAGCAGTACTTC.

V and J are TRBV9 and TRBJ1-1; a possible D gene is TRBD1 (5 bases). CDR1 is SGDLS, CDR2 YYNGEE, per germline. Trimming shortened V by 4 bases and J by 6 bases, and 10 bases separated the two germline ends. The CDR3 loop spans 12 amino acids. In DNA, the CDR3 is TGTGCCAGCAGCTCGCAGGGCGCTGAAGCTTTCTTT. Amino acid sequence: CASSSQGAEAFF. Together with reference TRBV9 and TRBJ1-1, the CDR3 gives the full variable domain: DSGVTQTPKHLITATGQRVTLRCSPRSGDLSVYWYQQSLDQGLQFLIQYYNGEERAKGNILERFSAQQFPDLHSELNLSSLELGDSALYFCASSSQGAEAFFGQGTRLTVV.

The V gene is TRBV5-1, the J gene TRBJ2-1, with TRBD2 matching 15 bases. The CDR3 spans 18 residues. Germline V gene sequence: CDR1 SGHRS, CDR2 YFSETQ. J lost 5 bases, V lost 4 bases, and 10 bases had no gene match. The CDR3 spells CASSSRTSGGGINNEQFF. DNA for the CDR3: TGCGCCAGCAGCAGCAGGACTAGCGGGGGGGGGATAAACAATGAGCAGTTCTTC.

V usage is TRBV5-6 and J usage is TRBJ1-3, with D possibly being TRBD1 (5 bases). CDR1 is SGHDT, CDR2 YYEEEE, per germline. There are 12 residues in the CDR3. Between the trimmed V and J ends, which lost 4 bases and 9 bases, there was a span of 11 bases. In DNA form, the CDR3 reads TGTGCCAGCAGCACCAGCGGGGGCACCATATATTTT. Translation gives CASSTSGGTIYF. The full variable domain, with the rest looked up from reference TRBV5-6 and TRBJ1-3, is DAGVTQSPTHLIKTRGQQVTLRCSPKSGHDTVSWYQQALGQGPQFIFQYYEEEERQRGNFPDRFSGHQFPNYSSELNVNALLLGDSALYLCASSTSGGTIYFGEGSWLTVV.

The gene calls are TRBV27 and TRBJ1-5, with D maybe TRBD1 (5 bases). CDR3 length: 15 amino acids. Between the trimmed V and J ends, which lost 1 base and 6 bases, there was a span of 13 bases. CDR1 is MNHEY and CDR2 is SMNVEV in the germline V gene (reference sequence). This chain's CDR3 is CASSLCWGWGQPQHF. The CDR3 DNA is TGTGCCAGCAGTTTATGTTGGGGCTGGGGTCAGCCCCAGCATTTT.